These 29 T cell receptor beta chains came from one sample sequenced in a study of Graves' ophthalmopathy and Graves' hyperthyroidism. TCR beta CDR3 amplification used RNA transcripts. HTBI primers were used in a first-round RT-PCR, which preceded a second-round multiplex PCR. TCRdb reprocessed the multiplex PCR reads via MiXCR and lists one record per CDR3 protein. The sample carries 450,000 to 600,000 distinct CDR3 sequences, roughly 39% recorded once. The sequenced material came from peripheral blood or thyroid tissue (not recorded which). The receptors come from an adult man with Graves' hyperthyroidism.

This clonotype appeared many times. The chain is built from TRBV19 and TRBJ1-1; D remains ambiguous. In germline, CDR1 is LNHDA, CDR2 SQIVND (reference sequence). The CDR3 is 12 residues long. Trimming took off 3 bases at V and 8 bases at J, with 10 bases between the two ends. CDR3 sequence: CASSIPTGEAFF. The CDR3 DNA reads TGTGCCAGTAGTATCCCGACTGGAGAAGCTTTCTTT.

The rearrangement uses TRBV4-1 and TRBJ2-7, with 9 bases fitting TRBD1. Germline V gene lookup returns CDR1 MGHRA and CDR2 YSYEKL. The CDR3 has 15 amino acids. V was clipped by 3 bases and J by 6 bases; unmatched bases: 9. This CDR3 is CASSHEQGARGEQYF. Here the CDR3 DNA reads TGCGCCAGCAGCCATGAACAGGGGGCGCGGGGCGAGCAGTACTTC.

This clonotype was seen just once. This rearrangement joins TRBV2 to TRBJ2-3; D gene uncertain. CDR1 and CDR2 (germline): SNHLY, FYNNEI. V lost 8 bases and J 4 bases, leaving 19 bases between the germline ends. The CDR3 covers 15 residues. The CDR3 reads CASGYSTSGPDTQYF. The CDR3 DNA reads TGTGCCAGCGGATATTCGACTTCTGGACCAGATACGCAGTATTTT.

CDR3 DNA: TGTGCCAGCAGTTTCCCGAGCCAAGGGATTCCCCATGGCTACACCTTC. It yields the protein CASSFPSQGIPHGYTF. The chain combines TRBV28 with TRBJ1-2; no reliable D call. The CDR3 runs to 16 residues. V was pared by 3 bases and J by 6 bases, with 20 bases between. CDR1 is MDHEN and CDR2 is SYDVKM in the germline V gene.

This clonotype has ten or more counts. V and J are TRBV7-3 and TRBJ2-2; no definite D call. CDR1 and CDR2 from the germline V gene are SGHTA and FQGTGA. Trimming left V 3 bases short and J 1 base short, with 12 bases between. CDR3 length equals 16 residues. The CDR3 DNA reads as TGTGCCAGCAGCTTTGACGCCGGTGGGAACACCGGGGAGCTGTTTTTT. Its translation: CASSFDAGGNTGELFF.

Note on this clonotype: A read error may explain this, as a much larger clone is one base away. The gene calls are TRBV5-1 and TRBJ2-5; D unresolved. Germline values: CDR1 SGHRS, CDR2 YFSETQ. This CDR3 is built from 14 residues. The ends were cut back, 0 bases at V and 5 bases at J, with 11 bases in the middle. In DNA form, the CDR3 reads TGCGCCAGCAGCTTGGGAGGAGTCCCGGAGACCCAGTACTTC. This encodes CASSLGGVPETQYF.

CDR3 coding DNA: TGTGCCAGTAGTACCGGGACACAATCTGGAAACACCATATATTTT. It yields the protein CASSTGTQSGNTIYF. The V gene is TRBV19, the J gene TRBJ1-3; perhaps TRBD1 as D (6 bases). Germline loops: CDR1 LNHDA, CDR2 SQIVND (reference sequence). Trimming removed 4 bases from V and 1 base from J, with 11 bases in between. This CDR3 contains 15 residues.

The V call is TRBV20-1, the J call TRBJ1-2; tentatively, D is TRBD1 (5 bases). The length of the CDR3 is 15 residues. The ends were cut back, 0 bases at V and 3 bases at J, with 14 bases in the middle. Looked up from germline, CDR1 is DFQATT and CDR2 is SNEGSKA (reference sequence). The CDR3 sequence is CSARDRRDGDYGYTF. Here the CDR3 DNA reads TGCAGTGCTAGAGATCGAAGGGACGGGGACTATGGCTACACCTTC.

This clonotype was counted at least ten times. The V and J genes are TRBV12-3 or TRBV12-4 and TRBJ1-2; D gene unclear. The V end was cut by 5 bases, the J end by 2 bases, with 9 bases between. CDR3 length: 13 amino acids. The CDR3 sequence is CASSGSPNYGYTF. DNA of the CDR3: TGTGCCAGCAGTGGGAGTCCGAACTATGGCTACACCTTC.

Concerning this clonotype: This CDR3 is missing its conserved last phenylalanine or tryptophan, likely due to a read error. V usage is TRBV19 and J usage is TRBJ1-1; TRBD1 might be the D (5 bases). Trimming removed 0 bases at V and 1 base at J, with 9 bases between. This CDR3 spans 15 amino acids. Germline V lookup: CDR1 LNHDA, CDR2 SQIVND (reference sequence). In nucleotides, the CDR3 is TGTGCCAGTAGTATAGATGGGGCAAGGAACACTGAAGCTTTCTTG. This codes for CASSIDGARNTEAFL.

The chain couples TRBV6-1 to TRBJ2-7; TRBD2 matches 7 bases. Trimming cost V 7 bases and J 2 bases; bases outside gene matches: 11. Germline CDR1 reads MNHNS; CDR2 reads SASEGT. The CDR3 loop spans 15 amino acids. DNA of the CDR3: TGTGCCAGCACCCTGAGACTAGCTCCGACCTACGAGCAGTACTTC. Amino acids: CASTLRLAPTYEQYF.

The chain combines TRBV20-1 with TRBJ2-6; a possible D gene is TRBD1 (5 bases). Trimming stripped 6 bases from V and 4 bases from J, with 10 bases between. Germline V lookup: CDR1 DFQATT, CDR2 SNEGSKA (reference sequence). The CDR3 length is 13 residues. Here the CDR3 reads CSAEGAGANVLTF. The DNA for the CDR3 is TGCAGTGCGGAAGGGGCGGGGGCCAACGTCCTGACTTTC.

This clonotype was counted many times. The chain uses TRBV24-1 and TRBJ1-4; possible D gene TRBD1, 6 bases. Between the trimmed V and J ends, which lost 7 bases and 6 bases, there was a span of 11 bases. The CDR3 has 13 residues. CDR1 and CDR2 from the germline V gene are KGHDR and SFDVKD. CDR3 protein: CATRDREDEKLFF. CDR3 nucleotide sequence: TGTGCCACCAGGGACAGAGAAGATGAAAAACTGTTTTTT.

The CDR3 nucleotides read TGCAGCGTTTTGGGACAGGGAAGACCAGAGACCCAGTACTTC. Encoded protein: CSVLGQGRPETQYF. V is TRBV29-1 and J is TRBJ2-5, with 9 bases matching TRBD1. The length of the CDR3 is 14 residues. Germline CDR1 SQVTM, CDR2 ANQGSEA. Trimming at V came to 5 bases and at J to 4 bases, leaving 8 bases not matched to a gene.

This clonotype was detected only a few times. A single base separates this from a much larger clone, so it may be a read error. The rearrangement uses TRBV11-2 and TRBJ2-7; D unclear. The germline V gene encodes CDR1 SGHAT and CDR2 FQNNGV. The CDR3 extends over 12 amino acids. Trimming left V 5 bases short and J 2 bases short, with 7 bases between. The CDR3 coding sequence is TGTGCCAGCAGCGCCCCGGCCTACGAGCAGTACTTC. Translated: CASSAPAYEQYF.

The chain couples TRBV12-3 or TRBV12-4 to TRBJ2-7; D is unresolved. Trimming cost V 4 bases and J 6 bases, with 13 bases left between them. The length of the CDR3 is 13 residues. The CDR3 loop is CASSSPRVPEQYF. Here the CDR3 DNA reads TGTGCCAGCAGTTCACCCCGGGTTCCCGAGCAGTACTTC.

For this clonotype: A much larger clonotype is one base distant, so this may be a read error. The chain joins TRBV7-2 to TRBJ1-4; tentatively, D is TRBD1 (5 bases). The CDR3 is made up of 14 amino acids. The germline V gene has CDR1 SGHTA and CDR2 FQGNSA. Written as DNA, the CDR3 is TGTGCCAGCAGCTTAGACAGGATTGATGAAAAACCGTTTTTT. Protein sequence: CASSLDRIDEKPFF.

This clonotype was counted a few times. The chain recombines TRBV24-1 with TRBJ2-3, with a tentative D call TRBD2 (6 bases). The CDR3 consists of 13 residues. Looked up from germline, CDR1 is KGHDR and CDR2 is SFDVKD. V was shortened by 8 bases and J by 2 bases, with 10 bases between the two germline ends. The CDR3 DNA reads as TGTGCCACCATCGGGGGTCTCACAGATACGCAGTATTTT. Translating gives CATIGGLTDTQYF.

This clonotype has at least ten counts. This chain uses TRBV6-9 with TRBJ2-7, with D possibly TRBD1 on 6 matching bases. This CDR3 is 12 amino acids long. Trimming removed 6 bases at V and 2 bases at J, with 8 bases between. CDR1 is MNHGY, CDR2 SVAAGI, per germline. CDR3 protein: CASRQGPYEQYF. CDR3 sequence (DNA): TGTGCCAGCAGGCAGGGGCCCTACGAGCAGTACTTC.

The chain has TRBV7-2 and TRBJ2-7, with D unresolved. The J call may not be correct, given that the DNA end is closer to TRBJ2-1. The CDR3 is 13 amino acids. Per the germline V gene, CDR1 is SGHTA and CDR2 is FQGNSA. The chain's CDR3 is CASSLVVYDEQFF. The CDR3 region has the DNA TGTGCCAGCAGCTTAGTTGTTTATGATGAGCAGTTCTTC.

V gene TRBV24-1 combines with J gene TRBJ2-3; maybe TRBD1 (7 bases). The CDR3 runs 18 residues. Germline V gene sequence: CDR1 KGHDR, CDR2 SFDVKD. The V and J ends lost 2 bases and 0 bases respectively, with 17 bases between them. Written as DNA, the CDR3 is TGTGCCACCAGTGATTCTCCTCGGCAGGGGGGAAGCACAGATACGCAGTATTTT. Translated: CATSDSPRQGGSTDTQYF.

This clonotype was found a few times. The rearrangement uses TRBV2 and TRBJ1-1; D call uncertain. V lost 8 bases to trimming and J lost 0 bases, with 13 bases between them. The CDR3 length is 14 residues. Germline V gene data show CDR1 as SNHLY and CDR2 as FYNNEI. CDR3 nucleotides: TGTGCCAGCGTACAAATCCAAATGAACACTGAAGCTTTCTTT. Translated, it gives CASVQIQMNTEAFF.

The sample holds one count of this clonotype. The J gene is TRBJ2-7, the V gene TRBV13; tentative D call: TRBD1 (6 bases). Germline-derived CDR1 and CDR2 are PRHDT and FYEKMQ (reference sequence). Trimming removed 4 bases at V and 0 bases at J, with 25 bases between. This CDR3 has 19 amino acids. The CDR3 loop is CASSSTGGGDNELSYEQYF. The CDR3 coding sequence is TGTGCCAGCAGCTCGACAGGTGGTGGGGACAACGAACTCTCCTACGAGCAGTACTTC.

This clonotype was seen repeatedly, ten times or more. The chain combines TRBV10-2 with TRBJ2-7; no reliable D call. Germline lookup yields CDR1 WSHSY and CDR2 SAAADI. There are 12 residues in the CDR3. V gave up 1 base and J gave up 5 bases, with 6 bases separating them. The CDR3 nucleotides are TGCGCCAGCAGTGAGTGGCTCGACGAGCAGTACTTC. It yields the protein CASSEWLDEQYF.

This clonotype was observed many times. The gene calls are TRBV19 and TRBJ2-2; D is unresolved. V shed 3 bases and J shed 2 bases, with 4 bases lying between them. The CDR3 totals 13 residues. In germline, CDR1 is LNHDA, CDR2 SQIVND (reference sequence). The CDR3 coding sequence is TGTGCCAGTAGTATCATCAACACCGGGGAGCTGTTTTTT. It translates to CASSIINTGELFF.

The CDR3 here is CATSSYTGVGTEAFF. The CDR3 coding sequence is TGTGCCACCAGCAGTTACACGGGGGTGGGCACTGAAGCTTTCTTT. The chain has TRBV15 and TRBJ1-1, with D possibly TRBD1 on 5 matching bases. CDR3 size: 15 residues. CDR1 and CDR2 from the germline V gene are LNHNV and YYDKDF (reference sequence). The ends were cut back, 3 bases at V and 4 bases at J, with 15 bases in the middle. Based on the CDR3 plus reference TRBV15 and TRBJ1-1, the full variable domain is DAMVIQNPRYQVTQFGKPVTLSCSQTLNHNVMYWYQQKSSQAPKLLFHYYDKDFNNEADTPDNFQSRRPNTSFCFLDIRSPGLGDTAMYLCATSSYTGVGTEAFFGQGTRLTVV.

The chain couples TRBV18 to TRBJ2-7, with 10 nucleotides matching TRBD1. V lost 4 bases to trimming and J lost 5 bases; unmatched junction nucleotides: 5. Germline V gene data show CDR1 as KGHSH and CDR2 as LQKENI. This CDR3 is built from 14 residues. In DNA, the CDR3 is TGTGCCAGCTCACGGGACAGGGGTATCCACGAGCAGTACTTC. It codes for CASSRDRGIHEQYF.

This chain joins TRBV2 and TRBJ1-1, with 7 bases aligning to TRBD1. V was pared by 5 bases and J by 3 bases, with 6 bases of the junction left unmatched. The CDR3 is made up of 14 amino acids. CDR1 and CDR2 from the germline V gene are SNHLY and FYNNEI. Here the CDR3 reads CASSLGTAYTEAFF. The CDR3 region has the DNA TGTGCCAGCAGTTTAGGGACAGCATACACTGAAGCTTTCTTT.

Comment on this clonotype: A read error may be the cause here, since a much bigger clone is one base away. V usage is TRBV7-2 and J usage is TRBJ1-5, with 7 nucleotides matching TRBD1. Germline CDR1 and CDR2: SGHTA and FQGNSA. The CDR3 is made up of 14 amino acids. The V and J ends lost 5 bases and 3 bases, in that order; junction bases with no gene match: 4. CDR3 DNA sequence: TGTGCCAGCAGCCAACAGGGGCACAATCAGCCCCAGCATTTT. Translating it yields CASSQQGHNQPQHF.